The rows below give T cell receptor beta chains drawn from one sample of a study of cytomegalovirus exposure and HLA in healthy donors. Profiled with immunoSEQ multiplex PCR; TCRdb holds only in-frame clones, not every one. The table has more than 85,000 clones, around 83% seen once; the top ten hold under 3%. Specimen: PBMCs. All receptors derive from a woman aged 55-70 years in good health and CMV-seropositive. Both conserved end residues are part of each CDR3. Fields, in order: V gene, D gene, J gene, clone size, CDR3 protein, CDR3 DNA. The D gene is left open where the match is weak. Not every row has a clone size; where given, it reads once, few, many or a size class.

>TRBV7-2|NA|TRBJ1-2|few
CASTRRSYGYTF
TGTGCCAGCACCCGGAGGAGCTATGGCTACACCTTC
>TRBV25-1|NA|TRBJ1-5|NA
CASSSTVTGNQPQHF
TGTGCCAGCAGTTCGACAGTCACTGGCAATCAGCCCCAGCATTTT
>TRBV28|NA|TRBJ2-5|NA
CASIGETQYF
TGTGCCAGCATCGGGGAGACCCAGTACTTC
>TRBV28|NA|TRBJ1-2|NA
CASSQSSHGYTF
TGTGCCAGCAGCCAGAGTAGCCATGGCTACACCTTC
>TRBV30|TRBD1|TRBJ2-7|once
CAGTTRDRGTWTYF
TGTGCCGGGACAACTCGGGACAGGGGGACCTGGACGTACTTC
>TRBV6-5|NA|TRBJ1-1|NA
CASSYGALNTEAFF
TGTGCCAGCAGTTACGGGGCCTTGAACACTGAAGCTTTCTTT
>TRBV5-1|NA|TRBJ2-7|NA
CASSLYGSGYEQYF
TGCGCCAGCAGCTTGTACGGGAGTGGCTACGAGCAGTACTTC
>TRBV7-9|TRBD1|TRBJ2-2|once
CSSSLAGQGLRELFF
TGTTCCAGCAGCTTAGCGGGACAGGGGCTCCGGGAGCTGTTTTTT
>TRBV5-1|NA|TRBJ2-7|NA
CASSPDTEQYF
TGCGCCAGCAGCCCCGACACGGAGCAGTACTTC
>TRBV12-5|NA|TRBJ1-2|NA
CASGLGGGRGRERGYTF
TGTGCTAGTGGTTTGGGGGGTGGACGAGGGCGCGAGAGAGGCTACACCTTC
>TRBV6-5|NA|TRBJ1-5|NA
CASSYSVQSNQPQHF
TGTGCCAGCAGTTACTCGGTACAGTCCAATCAGCCCCAGCATTTT
>TRBV11-1|NA|TRBJ2-7|few
CASSLELPGSGVYEQYF
TGTGCCAGCAGCTTAGAACTCCCGGGTAGCGGTGTCTACGAGCAGTACTTC
>TRBV5-4|NA|TRBJ1-2|NA
CASSPRQLHYGYTF
TGTGCCAGCAGCCCAAGACAGTTACACTATGGCTACACCTTC
>TRBV5-4|TRBD1|TRBJ1-1|NA
CASSPRTGMNTEAFF
TGTGCCAGCAGCCCAAGGACAGGGATGAACACTGAAGCTTTCTTT
>TRBV19|TRBD1|TRBJ1-1|NA
CASSILGQMNTEAFF
TGTGCCAGTAGTATATTGGGACAGATGAACACTGAAGCTTTCTTT
>TRBV15|TRBD1|TRBJ1-5|NA
CATSKRGPPYYSNQPQHF
TGTGCCACCAGCAAGAGGGGGCCTCCATATTATAGCAATCAGCCCCAGCATTTT
>TRBV6-1|NA|TRBJ1-6|few
CASSERARRIELYNSPLHF
TGTGCCAGCAGTGAAAGGGCCCGGAGGATCGAACTCTATAATTCACCCCTCCACTTT
>TRBV19|TRBD2|TRBJ2-1|NA
CASSQLAGFNNEQFF
TGTGCCAGTAGTCAACTAGCGGGCTTCAACAATGAGCAGTTCTTC
>TRBV29-1|TRBD1|TRBJ1-6|NA
CSVKGTGKDSPLHF
TGCAGCGTTAAAGGGACAGGAAAGGATTCACCCCTCCACTTT
>TRBV5-1|NA|TRBJ1-2|NA
CASSLQQGGDYGYTF
TGCGCCAGCAGCTTGCAACAGGGCGGAGACTATGGCTACACCTTC
>TRBV5-6|NA|TRBJ2-6|NA
CASSLYGSSSGANVLTF
TGTGCCAGCAGCTTGTACGGGAGTTCTTCCGGGGCCAACGTCCTGACTTTC
>TRBV7-3|TRBD2|TRBJ2-3|NA
CASSLTSREWDTQYF
TGTGCCAGCAGCTTAACTTCGCGGGAGTGGGATACGCAGTATTTT
>TRBV6-1|NA|TRBJ1-2|NA
CASSSGGDYYGYTF
TGTGCCAGCAGTTCAGGAGGGGACTACTATGGCTACACCTTC
>TRBV5-1|TRBD2|TRBJ2-1|NA
CASSLAQTSGSFNEQFF
TGCGCCAGCAGCTTGGCCCAGACTAGCGGGAGTTTTAATGAGCAGTTCTTC
>TRBV6-1|NA|TRBJ2-1|NA
CASSEEQDVYNEQFF
TGTGCCAGCAGTGAAGAACAGGATGTGTACAATGAGCAGTTCTTC
>TRBV27|NA|TRBJ2-3|NA
CASCIRGCTDTQYF
TGTGCCAGCTGCATCAGGGGTTGTACAGATACGCAGTATTTT
>TRBV19|TRBD1|TRBJ1-1|NA
CASSRTGGPNTEAFF
TGTGCCAGTAGTCGGACAGGGGGTCCCAACACTGAAGCTTTCTTT
>TRBV7-2|NA|TRBJ1-1|NA
CASSSVFWSGTEAFF
TGTGCCAGCAGCTCCGTATTCTGGAGCGGCACTGAAGCTTTCTTT
>TRBV7-9|TRBD2|TRBJ2-5|NA
CSSSLVSGRETQYF
TGTTCCAGCAGCCTTGTTAGCGGGAGGGAGACCCAGTACTTC
>TRBV6-1|TRBD2|TRBJ2-7|NA
CASRKGAGEGEQYF
TGTGCCAGCAGGAAGGGAGCGGGAGAAGGCGAGCAGTACTTC
>TRBV7-2|TRBD2|TRBJ2-1|once
CASSRAGSDYNEQFF
TGTGCCAGCAGCCGAGCGGGATCTGACTACAATGAGCAGTTCTTC
>TRBV6-6|NA|TRBJ1-2|NA
CASSDDYSPPGGYTF
TGTGCCAGCTCTGATGATTACAGCCCTCCGGGGGGCTACACCTTC
>TRBV4-2|NA|TRBJ2-1|many
CASSQGLLSYNEQFF
TGTGCCAGCAGCCAGGGACTTCTCTCCTACAATGAGCAGTTCTTC
>TRBV28|NA|TRBJ2-3|NA
CASSFAGRGEDTQYF
TGTGCCAGCAGTTTCGCCGGGAGAGGGGAAGATACGCAGTATTTT
>TRBV19|NA|TRBJ1-2|NA
CASRTSRQIYYGYTF
TGTGCCAGTAGAACCTCCCGACAGATTTACTATGGCTACACCTTC
>TRBV10-3|NA|TRBJ1-2|NA
CAISENGANYGYTF
TGTGCCATCAGTGAGAATGGGGCAAACTATGGCTACACCTTC
>TRBV19|NA|TRBJ2-7|once
CASSIRQEAYEQYF
TGTGCCAGTAGTATCCGACAGGAAGCCTACGAGCAGTACTTC
>TRBV19|NA|TRBJ2-3|NA
CATTLGGASHTQYF
TGTGCCACTACCCTAGGGGGAGCTTCTCATACGCAGTATTTT
>TRBV15|TRBD2|TRBJ2-1|NA
CATSRDPGTSGRYRGQFF
TGTGCCACCAGCAGAGACCCGGGGACTAGCGGTCGTTATCGGGGGCAGTTCTTC
>TRBV9|NA|TRBJ1-2|NA
CASSREVSQGYGYTF
TGTGCCAGCAGCCGCGAGGTATCGCAGGGTTATGGCTACACCTTC
>TRBV5-6|TRBD1|TRBJ1-2|few
CASSLVYRGRRLDYGYTF
TGTGCCAGCAGCTTGGTTTACAGGGGGCGCAGGTTAGACTATGGCTACACCTTC
>TRBV4-2|NA|TRBJ2-3|NA
CASSSSTDTQYF
TGTGCCAGCAGCTCTAGCACAGATACGCAGTATTTT
>TRBV29-1|TRBD1|TRBJ2-7|once
CSVDGTGSSYEQYF
TGCAGCGTTGATGGGACAGGGAGCTCCTACGAGCAGTACTTC
>TRBV9|NA|TRBJ1-5|NA
CASSVGPQGGNQPQHF
TGTGCCAGCAGCGTAGGACCACAGGGAGGCAATCAGCCCCAGCATTTT
>TRBV19|NA|TRBJ2-7|NA
CASSRLGAYEQYF
TGTGCCAGTAGTCGCCTAGGAGCCTACGAGCAGTACTTC
>TRBV2|NA|TRBJ1-5|NA
CASSRQGSNQPQHF
TGTGCCAGCAGTAGGCAGGGGAGCAATCAGCCCCAGCATTTT
>TRBV29-1|NA|TRBJ2-7|NA
CSVESGQPYEQYF
TGCAGCGTTGAGAGTGGACAGCCCTACGAGCAGTACTTC
>TRBV4-2|NA|TRBJ1-3|NA
CASSQPQGNSGNTIYF
TGTGCCAGCAGCCAACCTCAGGGGAACTCTGGAAACACCATATATTTT
>TRBV27|TRBD1|TRBJ2-5|NA
CASSQRQGQETQYF
TGTGCCAGCAGCCAGAGACAGGGACAAGAGACCCAGTACTTC
>TRBV5-1|TRBD2|TRBJ2-5|NA
CASSLAPSGGVKTQYF
TGCGCCAGCAGCTTGGCCCCTAGCGGGGGGGTAAAGACCCAGTACTTC
>TRBV27|NA|TRBJ1-5|NA
CASSSRGNQPQHF
TGTGCCAGCAGTTCAAGGGGGAATCAGCCCCAGCATTTT
>TRBV10-3|TRBD1|TRBJ1-1|NA
CAISEPYWGQGHTEAFF
TGTGCCATCAGTGAGCCATACTGGGGACAGGGCCACACTGAAGCTTTCTTT